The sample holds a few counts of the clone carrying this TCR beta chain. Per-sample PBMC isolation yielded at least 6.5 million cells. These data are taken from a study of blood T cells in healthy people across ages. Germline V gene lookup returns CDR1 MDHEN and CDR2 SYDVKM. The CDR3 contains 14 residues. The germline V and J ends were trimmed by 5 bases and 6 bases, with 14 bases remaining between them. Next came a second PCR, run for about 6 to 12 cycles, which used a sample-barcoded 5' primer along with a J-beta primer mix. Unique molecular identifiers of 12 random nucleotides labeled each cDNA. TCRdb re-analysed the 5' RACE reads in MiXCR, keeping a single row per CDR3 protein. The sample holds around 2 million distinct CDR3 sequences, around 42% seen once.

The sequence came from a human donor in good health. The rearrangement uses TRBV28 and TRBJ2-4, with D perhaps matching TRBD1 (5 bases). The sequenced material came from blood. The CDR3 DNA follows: TGTGCCAGCAGTACAGGCCTGCAAATAAACATTCAGTACTTC. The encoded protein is CASSTGLQINIQYF. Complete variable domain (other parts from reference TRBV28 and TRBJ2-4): DVKVTQSSRYLVKRTGEKVFLECVQDMDHENMFWYRQDPGLGLRLIYFSYDVKMKEKGDIPEGYSVSREKKERFSLILESASTNQTSMYLCASSTGLQINIQYFGAGTRLSVL.